The 13 T cell receptor beta chains given below trace back to one sample, sequenced in a study of response to subunit inactivated influenza vaccine. MiXCR was run by TCRdb on the RT-PCR reads, yielding one entry per CDR3 protein. Among hundreds of thousands of distinct CDR3 sequences, around 15% were seen once, and the ten largest hold less than 9%. This sample comprised PBMCs from blood, obtained 14 to 15 days before vaccination. The source is a man in his forties or fifties who received an inactivated influenza vaccine.

In this sample, this clonotype turned up a few times. The rearrangement uses TRBV29-1 and TRBJ2-7, with a weak D call TRBD2 (7 bases). Germline V lookup: CDR1 SQVTM, CDR2 ANQGSEA. This CDR3 comprises 14 residues. The V and J ends lost 4 bases and 2 bases respectively, with 15 bases between them. The CDR3 region has the DNA TGCAGCGTTGGGGAGGGGACATTCGCCTACGAGCAGTACTTC. It yields the protein CSVGEGTFAYEQYF.

The chain carries TRBV4-1 and TRBJ2-7, with 10 bases matching TRBD2. After removal of 6 bases from V and 3 bases from J, the junction contained 8 bases not matched to a gene. This CDR3 is built from 15 residues. CDR1 MGHRA and CDR2 YSYEKL come from the germline V gene. CDR3 DNA sequence: TGCGCCAGCAGACAATCAGCGGGGGGGCTCTACGAGCAGTACTTC. Protein: CASRQSAGGLYEQYF.

This clonotype has just one count. This chain connects TRBV5-1 to TRBJ2-1; D unclear. The V gene's germline CDR1 is SGHRS and CDR2 YFSETQ. V lost 3 bases and J lost 3, with 16 bases in between. This CDR3 spans 16 amino acids. The CDR3 nucleotides read TGCGCCAGCAGCTCGGCCGACTCCTCTAACTACAATGAGCAGTTCTTC. This gives the protein CASSSADSSNYNEQFF.

The chain carries TRBV11-2 and TRBJ2-3, with 12 bases fitting TRBD2. Losses at the gene ends were 3 bases for V and 1 base for J; bases not matched to a gene: 11. This CDR3 has 19 amino acids. The germline gives CDR1 SGHAT, CDR2 FQNNGV. CDR3 DNA: TGTGCCAGCAGCTTCACTAGCGGGGGGTTCCTACACGGCACAGATACGCAGTATTTT. Translation gives CASSFTSGGFLHGTDTQYF.

This clonotype was detected ten times or more. The V and J genes are TRBV5-1 and TRBJ2-1, with 10 nucleotides matching TRBD1. V dropped 5 bases and J dropped 0; count of bases not matched to a gene: 5. The CDR3 sequence is 16 residues long. Germline CDR1 reads SGHRS; CDR2 reads YFSETQ. CDR3 residues: CASRDRGRSSYNEQFF. The DNA of the CDR3 is TGCGCCAGCAGGGACAGGGGGAGAAGCTCCTACAATGAGCAGTTCTTC.

The genes are TRBV6-2 or TRBV6-3 and TRBJ2-7; 10 bases line up with TRBD2. This CDR3 is built from 14 residues. The V segment lost 7 bases and the J segment 7 bases; nucleotides outside the gene matches: 10. Germline V CDR1 and CDR2: MNHEY, SVGEGT. The DNA for the CDR3 is TGTGCCAGCAATTCAAGGAGCGGGAGGGGTGAGCAGTACTTC. Translated: CASNSRSGRGEQYF.

The J gene is TRBJ1-1, the V gene TRBV12-3 or TRBV12-4, with 11 bases matching TRBD1. This CDR3 has 15 amino acids. The trim removed 7 bases at V and 1 base at J, leaving 5 bases unmatched. This chain's CDR3 is CASTRTGGANTEAFF. The DNA for the CDR3 is TGTGCCAGCACCAGGACAGGGGGCGCGAACACTGAAGCTTTCTTT.

This chain uses TRBV6-2 or TRBV6-3 with TRBJ2-5; 9 bases fit TRBD2. Looked up from germline, CDR1 is MNHEY and CDR2 is SVGEGT. V gave up 0 bases and J gave up 6 bases; unmatched junction bases: 14. The CDR3 covers 18 residues. The chain's CDR3 is CASSYSIIASGDYKTQYF. Written as DNA, the CDR3 is TGTGCCAGCAGTTACTCGATAATCGCTAGCGGGGACTATAAGACCCAGTACTTC.

This clonotype was detected only once. The gene calls are TRBV7-9 and TRBJ2-3; 8 bases are shared with TRBD1. Trimming removed 5 bases from V and 4 bases from J; junction bases left unmatched: 5. Germline V CDR1 and CDR2: SEHNR, FQNEAQ (reference sequence). The CDR3 spans 14 residues. The CDR3, as DNA: TGTGCCAGCAGCAGGGACAGGTTCGCAGATACGCAGTATTTT. It translates to CASSRDRFADTQYF.

The V call is TRBV4-1, the J call TRBJ2-2, with a weak D call TRBD1 (6 bases). The V and J ends lost 8 bases and 6 bases respectively, with 16 bases between them. The germline gives CDR1 MGHRA, CDR2 YSYEKL. This CDR3 is built from 14 residues. In nucleotides, the CDR3 is TGCGCCAGCCGTGAGGGGGAATCGGCCGGGGAGCTGTTTTTT. As protein: CASREGESAGELFF.

There are many counts of this clonotype. The rearrangement joins TRBV7-8 to TRBJ2-1; D ambiguous. This CDR3 has 12 residues. Deletions cut 8 bases from V and 6 bases from J, with 11 bases between. Germline V CDR1 and CDR2: SGHVS, FQNEAQ. The chain's CDR3 is CASGSPGNEQFF. In nucleotides, the CDR3 is TGTGCCAGCGGAAGTCCAGGCAATGAGCAGTTCTTC.

This chain connects TRBV5-5 to TRBJ1-2; D remains ambiguous. The V gene's germline CDR1 is SGHKS and CDR2 YYEKEE (reference sequence). The CDR3 sequence is 14 residues long. Deletions cut 3 bases from V and 2 bases from J, with 11 bases between. In nucleotides, the CDR3 is TGTGCCAGCAGCTCTGGGTTGGGGAACTATGGCTACACCTTC. Its protein is CASSSGLGNYGYTF.

This chain uses TRBV13 with TRBJ2-5; D not resolved. Between the trimmed V and J ends, which lost 2 bases and 1 base, there was a span of 8 bases. The V gene's germline CDR1 is PRHDT and CDR2 FYEKMQ (reference sequence). The CDR3 is 14 residues long. CDR3: CASSLYGFQETQYF. The CDR3 DNA follows: TGTGCCAGCAGCTTATACGGATTCCAAGAGACCCAGTACTTC.